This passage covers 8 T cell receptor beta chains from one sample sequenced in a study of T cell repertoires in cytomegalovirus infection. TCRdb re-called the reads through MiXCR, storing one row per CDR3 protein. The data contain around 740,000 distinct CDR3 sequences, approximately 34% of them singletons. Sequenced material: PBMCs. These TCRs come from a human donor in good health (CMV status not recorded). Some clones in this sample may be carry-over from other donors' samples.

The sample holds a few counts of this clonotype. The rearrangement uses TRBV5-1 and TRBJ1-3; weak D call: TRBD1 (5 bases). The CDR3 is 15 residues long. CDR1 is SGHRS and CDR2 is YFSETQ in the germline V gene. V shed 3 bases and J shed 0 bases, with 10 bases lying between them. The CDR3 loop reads CASSWGGDSGNTIYF. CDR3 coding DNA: TGCGCCAGCAGCTGGGGCGGGGACTCTGGAAACACCATATATTTT.

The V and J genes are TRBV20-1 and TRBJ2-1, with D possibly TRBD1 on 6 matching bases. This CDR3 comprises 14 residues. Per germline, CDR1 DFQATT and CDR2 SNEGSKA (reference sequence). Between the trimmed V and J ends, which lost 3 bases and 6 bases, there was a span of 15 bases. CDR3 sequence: CSASRDTASNEQFF. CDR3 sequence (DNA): TGCAGTGCTAGCCGGGACACGGCCTCCAATGAGCAGTTCTTC.

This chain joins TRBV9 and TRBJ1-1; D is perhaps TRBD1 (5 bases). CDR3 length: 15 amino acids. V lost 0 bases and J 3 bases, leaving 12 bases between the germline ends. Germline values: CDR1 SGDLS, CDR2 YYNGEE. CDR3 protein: CASSVGVGADTEAFF. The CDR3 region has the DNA TGTGCCAGCAGCGTAGGAGTTGGGGCGGACACTGAAGCTTTCTTT. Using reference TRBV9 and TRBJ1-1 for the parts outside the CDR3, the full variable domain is DSGVTQTPKHLITATGQRVTLRCSPRSGDLSVYWYQQSLDQGLQFLIQYYNGEERAKGNILERFSAQQFPDLHSELNLSSLELGDSALYFCASSVGVGADTEAFFGQGTRLTVV.

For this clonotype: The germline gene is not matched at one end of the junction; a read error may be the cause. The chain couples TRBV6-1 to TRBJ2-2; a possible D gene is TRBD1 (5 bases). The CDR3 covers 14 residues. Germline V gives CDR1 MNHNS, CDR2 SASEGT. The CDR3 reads CARGLSANTVELFF. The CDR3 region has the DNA TGTGCCAGGGGGCTATCGGCGAACACCGTGGAGCTGTTTTTT.

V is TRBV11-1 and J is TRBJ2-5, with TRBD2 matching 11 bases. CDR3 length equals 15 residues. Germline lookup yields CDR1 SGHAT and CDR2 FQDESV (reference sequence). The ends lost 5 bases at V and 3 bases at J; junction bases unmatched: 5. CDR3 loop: CASSETSGGEETQYF. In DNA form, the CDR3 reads TGTGCCAGCAGCGAAACTAGCGGGGGAGAAGAGACCCAGTACTTC. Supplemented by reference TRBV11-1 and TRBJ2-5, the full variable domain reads EAEVAQSPRYKITEKSQAVAFWCDPISGHATLYWYRQILGQGPELLVQFQDESVVDDSQLPKDRFSAERLKGVDSTLKIQPAELGDSAMYLCASSETSGGEETQYFGPGTRLLVL.

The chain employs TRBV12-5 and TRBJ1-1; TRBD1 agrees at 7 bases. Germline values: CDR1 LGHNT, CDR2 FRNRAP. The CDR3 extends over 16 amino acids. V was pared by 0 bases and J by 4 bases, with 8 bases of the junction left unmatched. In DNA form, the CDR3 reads TGTGCTAGTGGTTTGGTCAGACAGGGTCTTGTCACTGAAGCTTTCTTT. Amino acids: CASGLVRQGLVTEAFF.

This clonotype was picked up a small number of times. CDR3 residues: CASSFQGSANTEAFF. The CDR3 bases are TGTGCCAGCAGCTTTCAGGGATCCGCGAACACTGAAGCTTTCTTT. The chain employs TRBV7-9 and TRBJ1-1, with a tentative D call TRBD1 (5 bases). The CDR3 has 15 residues. Germline CDR1 and CDR2: SEHNR and FQNEAQ (reference sequence). Trimming left V 3 bases short and J 1 base short, with 12 bases between.

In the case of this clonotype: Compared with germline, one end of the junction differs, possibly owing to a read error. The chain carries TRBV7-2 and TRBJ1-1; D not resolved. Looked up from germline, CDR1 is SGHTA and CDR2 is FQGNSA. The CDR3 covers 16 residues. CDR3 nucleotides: TGTGCCAGCAGCTTAGTACGGAGCGCACTGAACACTGAAGATTTCTTT. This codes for CASSLVRSALNTEDFF.